These T cell receptor beta chains were read from a single sample in a study of T cells after yellow fever vaccination. MiXCR was run by TCRdb on the 5' RACE reads, yielding one entry per CDR3 protein. The data show approximately 260,000 distinct CDR3 sequences, 5.2% seen once. Sequencing used CD4+ T cells sorted from PBMCs, obtained on the day of the yellow fever booster vaccination. The source is a man between 18 and 35 years old who received the YFV17D yellow fever vaccine. CDR3s include the opening cysteine and the closing phenylalanine or tryptophan. A D gene is named only where the DNA matches it firmly. Expanded clones get a size class; other rows say once, few or many, or leave the size out.

-,-,TRBJ1-5,TRBV2,CASTAAERNQPQHF,TGTGCCAGCACGGCCGCGGAAAGGAATCAGCCCCAGCATTTT
many,-,TRBJ2-1,TRBV10-3,CAIGNEQFF,TGTGCCATCGGGAATGAGCAGTTCTTC
many,-,TRBJ2-6,TRBV11-2,CASRFSGANVLTF,TGTGCCAGCCGCTTCTCTGGGGCCAACGTCCTGACTTTC
-,-,TRBJ2-5,TRBV6-5,CASSNQVGETQYF,TGTGCCAGCAGTAATCAGGTGGGAGAGACCCAGTACTTC
many,-,TRBJ1-4,TRBV20-1,CSARTALDRVNEKLFF,TGCAGTGCTAGAACCGCGTTGGACCGGGTTAATGAAAAACTGTTTTTT
many,-,TRBJ2-3,TRBV12-3/TRBV12-4,CASSLRRTDTQYF,TGTGCCAGCAGTTTACGCCGCACAGATACGCAGTATTTT
many,TRBD1,TRBJ2-1,TRBV6-5,CASSSQGVGYNEQFF,TGTGCCAGCAGTTCGCAGGGGGTGGGCTACAATGAGCAGTTCTTC
-,-,TRBJ2-2,TRBV10-3,CAIRETGNTGELFF,TGTGCCATCAGGGAAACAGGGAACACCGGGGAGCTGTTTTTT
few,-,TRBJ2-5,TRBV19,CASSIAREGRETQYF,TGTGCCAGTAGTATAGCCAGGGAAGGACGGGAGACCCAGTACTTC
many,TRBD1,TRBJ2-1,TRBV20-1,CSARGREGAILNEQFF,TGCAGTGCTAGAGGAAGAGAGGGGGCCATTTTGAATGAGCAGTTCTTC
many,-,TRBJ1-1,TRBV4-1,CASSQEPRFVAFF,TGCGCCAGCAGCCAAGAACCCCGGTTCGTAGCTTTCTTT
few,-,TRBJ2-2,TRBV4-2,CASSRNEELFF,TGTGCCAGCAGCCGGAATGAGGAGCTGTTTTTT
many,-,TRBJ1-2,TRBV7-2,CASSPQGGARGYTF,TGTGCCAGCAGCCCGCAAGGGGGGGCGAGGGGCTACACCTTC
few,TRBD1,TRBJ1-1,TRBV7-2,CASSRPGTGNTEAFF,TGTGCCAGCAGTCGCCCCGGGACAGGGAACACTGAAGCTTTCTTT
many,-,TRBJ2-3,TRBV6-6,CASSYPREGSSTDTQYF,TGTGCCAGCAGTTACCCCAGAGAAGGGTCTAGCACAGATACGCAGTATTTT
-,-,TRBJ1-2,TRBV29-1,CSVDDSYYGYTF,TGCAGCGTTGATGACAGCTACTATGGCTACACCTTC
many,TRBD2,TRBJ2-5,TRBV5-1,CASSFIAGVQETQYF,TGCGCCAGCAGCTTCATAGCGGGGGTCCAAGAGACCCAGTACTTC
few,-,TRBJ2-3,TRBV6-2/TRBV6-3,CASSYSSSPDTQYF,TGTGCCAGCAGTTACTCGTCGAGTCCCGATACGCAGTATTTT
many,-,TRBJ2-5,TRBV12-3/TRBV12-4,CASSLGPIGETQYF,TGTGCCAGCAGTTTGGGGCCCATCGGGGAGACCCAGTACTTC